The sequence of this T cell receptor beta chain was determined in a study of T cells in Graves' hyperthyroidism and ophthalmopathy (dated by TCRdb to the late 2010s). Turning to the overall study: Peripheral blood samples were taken at initial diagnosis, before any treatment was given. To identify distinguishing TCR V-J signatures, a discovery cohort of 95 to 100 patients was used, comprising fewer than 45 with Graves' ophthalmopathy and approximately 57 with stable Graves' hyperthyroidism. Prospective prediction of ophthalmopathy was tested in an independent validation cohort consisting of roughly 20 hyperthyroidism patients and around 16 patients who later progressed to ophthalmopathy. The roughly 90 discovery patients were divided at random into training and test sets in a 7:3 ratio. Thyroid tissue and blood T-cell repertoires from more than five Graves' hyperthyroidism patients were also compared in the study. After sampling, hyperthyroidism patients received methimazole starting at 30 mg daily, and ophthalmopathy patients received high-dose intravenous methylprednisolone. The paper describes TCR Vbeta CDR3 sequencing of 140 or so peripheral blood samples, made up of some 42 ophthalmopathy patients, 70 to 75 hyperthyroidism patients and approximately 17 progressor patients.

The TCR beta CDR3 regions were amplified from the RNA transcripts. A first-round RT-PCR of the TCR CDR3 used the HTBI primer set with the Qiagen OneStep RT-PCR kit. Libraries were constructed in a second round of multiplex PCR, after which size selection and purification were carried out. Libraries were sequenced paired-end with 100 bp reads on an Illumina HiSeq2000. As for the original processing: SOAPnuke was used to process the raw data, removing reads that contained adapters or uncalled bases, had a mean Phred below 15, or lacked an exact match to the constant primer or identifier. High-quality paired reads were merged using COPE v1.2.5, and each unique nucleotide sequence was defined as a clonotype. MiTCR v1.1 was used to align clonotypes to the IMGT TRBV, TRBD and TRBJ reference segments. Only V-J combinations with frequency above 0.0001, covering roughly 99% of repertoires, were analysed. The TCS score was defined as F50 (clonal expansion) divided by E x V (chaos), with BLOSUM62-based TCRdist calculated between CDR3 peptides within each V-J. Welch's t-statistics and random forest reduced approximately 520 V-J features to roughly 13, which were used in a naive Bayes classifier (R e1071). TCRdb ran its own pipeline on the public reads, namely fastp trimming at Q25 and MiXCR clone calling, and kept in-frame beta chains. Entries are consolidated by CDR3 protein sequence, retaining the most common genes and DNA. These V and J calls are TCRdb output, not the study's own analysis. The sample table holds hundreds of thousands of distinct CDR3 sequences, of which around 16% were seen once. The ten largest clones add up to 3% to 4.5% of the sample.

A patient counted as having stable Graves' hyperthyroidism if no progression to ophthalmopathy occurred over 18 months of follow-up. Hyperthyroidism patients were newly diagnosed, had a disease duration of under 2 months, and were aged 18 to 65 years. Any patient with an uncontrolled infection, another autoimmune disease, pregnancy or lactation was excluded. Diagnoses were based on clinical symptoms, serum thyroxine and TRAb, thyroid ultrasound and orbital computed tomography. Ficoll-Paque density gradient centrifugation was used to isolate PBMCs from 10 ml of fresh peripheral blood. Trizol reagent was used to extract total RNA, and RNA quality was then checked on an Agilent 2100 Bioanalyzer. Broader findings and caveats from the paper: Sample size was not statistically predetermined, and investigators were not blinded to group allocation. Blood samples also contained most of the expanded thyroid clonotypes (frequency above 0.001), which suggests that blood repertoires may reflect thyroid immune responses. Ophthalmopathy was separated from stable hyperthyroidism by a 13 V-J signature model, with around 90% sensitivity and about 84% specificity obtained in cross-validation and 80%/75% obtained in testing. In validation, the model predicted progression to ophthalmopathy with approximately 70% sensitivity and 72% to 75% specificity, a median of around 6.6 months before onset.

Regarding this clonotype: No antigen is known for it. No quality values exist for individual bases; no much larger clone is one base distant.

The CDR1 and CDR2 encoded by the germline V gene (reference sequence) are SEHNR and FQNEAQ. Trimmed from V: 8 bases; trimmed from J: 3 bases; junction bases lacking a gene match: 17. There are 17 amino acids in the CDR3, from cysteine to phenylalanine inclusive. Only the CDR3 part of the read is kept: 51 bases, read in frame from the first base. The sequenced sample was blood. The chain was built from TRBV7-9 and TRBJ2-7; TRBD2 fits 9 bases in the junction. The clonotype originates from a woman aged 30 to 39 with Graves' hyperthyroidism. The CDR3 reads as follows: CASYGQGGASGNYEQYF. The nucleotides are TGTGCCAGCTATGGCCAGGGTGGGGCTAGCGGGAACTACGAGCAGTACTTC.